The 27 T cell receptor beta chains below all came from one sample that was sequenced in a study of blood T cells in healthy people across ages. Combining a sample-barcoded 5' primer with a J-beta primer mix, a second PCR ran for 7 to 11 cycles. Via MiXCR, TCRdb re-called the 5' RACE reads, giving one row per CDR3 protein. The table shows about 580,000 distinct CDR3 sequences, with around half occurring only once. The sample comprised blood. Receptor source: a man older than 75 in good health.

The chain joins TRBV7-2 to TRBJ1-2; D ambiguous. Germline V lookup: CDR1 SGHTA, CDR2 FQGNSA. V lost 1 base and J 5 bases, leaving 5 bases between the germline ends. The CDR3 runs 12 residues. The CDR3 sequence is CASSLGKYGYTF. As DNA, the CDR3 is TGTGCCAGCAGCTTAGGAAAATATGGCTACACCTTC.

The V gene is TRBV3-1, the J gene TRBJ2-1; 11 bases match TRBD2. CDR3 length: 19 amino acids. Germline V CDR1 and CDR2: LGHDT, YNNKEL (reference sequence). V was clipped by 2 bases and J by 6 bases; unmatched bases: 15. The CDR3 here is CASSQMNGASGGTRNEQFF. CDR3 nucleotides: TGTGCCAGCAGCCAAATGAACGGGGCTAGCGGGGGGACCCGCAATGAGCAGTTCTTC.

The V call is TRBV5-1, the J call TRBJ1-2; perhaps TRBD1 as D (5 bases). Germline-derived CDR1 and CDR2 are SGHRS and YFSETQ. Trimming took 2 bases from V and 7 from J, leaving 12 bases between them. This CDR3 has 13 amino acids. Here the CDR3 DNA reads TGCGCCAGCAGCTTCAGGGATTTTCGTGGCTACACCTTC. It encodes CASSFRDFRGYTF.

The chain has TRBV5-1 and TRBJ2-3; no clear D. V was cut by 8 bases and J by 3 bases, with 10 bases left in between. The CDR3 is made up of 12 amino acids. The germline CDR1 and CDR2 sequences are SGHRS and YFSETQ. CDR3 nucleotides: TGCGCCAGTTCGTCGGAGACAGATACGCAGTATTTT. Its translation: CASSSETDTQYF.

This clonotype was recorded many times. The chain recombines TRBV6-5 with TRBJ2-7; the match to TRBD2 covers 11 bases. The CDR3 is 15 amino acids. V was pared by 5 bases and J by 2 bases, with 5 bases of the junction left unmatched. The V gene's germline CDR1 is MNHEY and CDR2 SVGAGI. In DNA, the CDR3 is TGTGCCAGCAGTGAGGGACTAGCGGAGCCCTACGAGCAGTACTTC. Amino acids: CASSEGLAEPYEQYF.

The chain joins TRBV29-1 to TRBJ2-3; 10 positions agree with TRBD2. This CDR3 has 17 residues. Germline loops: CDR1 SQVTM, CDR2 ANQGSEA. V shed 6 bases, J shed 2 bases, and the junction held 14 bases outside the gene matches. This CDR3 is CSVQGGSGRHLTDTQYF. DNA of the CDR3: TGCAGCGTCCAAGGGGGTAGCGGGAGGCACCTCACAGATACGCAGTATTTT.

This CDR3 reads CASTDGGGGMTEAFF. For the CDR3, the DNA is TGTGCCAGCACCGACGGTGGGGGGGGGATGACTGAAGCTTTCTTT. The chain uses TRBV6-2 or TRBV6-3 and TRBJ1-1; TRBD1 might be the D (5 bases). Germline assignment: CDR1 MNHEY and CDR2 SVGEGT. The ends were cut back, 7 bases at V and 5 bases at J, with 20 bases in the middle. This CDR3 contains 15 residues.

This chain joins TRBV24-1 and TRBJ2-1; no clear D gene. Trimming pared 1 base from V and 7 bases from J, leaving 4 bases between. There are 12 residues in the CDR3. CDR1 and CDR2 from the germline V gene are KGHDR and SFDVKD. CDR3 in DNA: TGTGCCACCAGTGATTTCAAAAATGAGCAGTTCTTC. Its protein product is CATSDFKNEQFF.

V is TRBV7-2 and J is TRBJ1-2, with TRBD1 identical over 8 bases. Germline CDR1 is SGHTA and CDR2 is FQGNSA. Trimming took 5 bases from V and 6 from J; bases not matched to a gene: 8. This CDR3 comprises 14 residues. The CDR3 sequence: CASSPRTGHDGYTF. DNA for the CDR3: TGTGCCAGCAGCCCCAGGACAGGGCATGATGGCTACACCTTC. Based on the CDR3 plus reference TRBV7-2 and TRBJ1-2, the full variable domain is GAGVSQSPSNKVTEKGKDVELRCDPISGHTALYWYRQSLGQGLEFLIYFQGNSAPDKSGLPSDRFSAERTGGSVSTLTIQRTQQEDSAVYLCASSPRTGHDGYTFGSGTRLTVV.

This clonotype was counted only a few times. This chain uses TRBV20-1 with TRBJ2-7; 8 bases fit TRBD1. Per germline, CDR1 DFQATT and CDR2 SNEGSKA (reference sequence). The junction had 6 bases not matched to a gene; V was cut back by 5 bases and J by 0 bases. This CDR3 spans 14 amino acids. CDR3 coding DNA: TGCAGTGCTGGCGGACAGGGCAACTCCTACGAGCAGTACTTC. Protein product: CSAGGQGNSYEQYF.

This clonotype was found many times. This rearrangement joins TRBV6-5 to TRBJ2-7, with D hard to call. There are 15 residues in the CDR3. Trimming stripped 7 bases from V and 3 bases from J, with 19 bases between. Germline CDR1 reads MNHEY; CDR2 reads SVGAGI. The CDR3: CASTEKNGPNYEQYF. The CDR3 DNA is TGTGCCAGCACCGAAAAAAACGGGCCCAACTACGAGCAGTACTTC.

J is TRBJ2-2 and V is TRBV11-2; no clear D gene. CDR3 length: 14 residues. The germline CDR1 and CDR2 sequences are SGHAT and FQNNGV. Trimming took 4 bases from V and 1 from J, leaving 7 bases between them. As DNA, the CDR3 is TGTGCCAGCAGCTCGATAGGGAACACCGGGGAGCTGTTTTTT. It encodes CASSSIGNTGELFF.

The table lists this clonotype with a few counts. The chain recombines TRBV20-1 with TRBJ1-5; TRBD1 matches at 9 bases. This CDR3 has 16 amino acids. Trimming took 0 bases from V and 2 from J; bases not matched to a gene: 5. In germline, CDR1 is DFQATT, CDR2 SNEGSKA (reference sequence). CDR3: CSARETGGLGNQPQHF. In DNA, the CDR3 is TGCAGTGCTAGAGAAACAGGGGGCTTGGGCAATCAGCCCCAGCATTTT.

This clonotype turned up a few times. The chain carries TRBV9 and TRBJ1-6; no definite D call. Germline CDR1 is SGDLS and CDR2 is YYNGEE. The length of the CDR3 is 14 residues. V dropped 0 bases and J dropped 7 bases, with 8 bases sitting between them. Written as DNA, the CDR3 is TGTGCCAGCAGCGTAGCGGCAGAAAATTCACCCCTCCACTTT. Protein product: CASSVAAENSPLHF.

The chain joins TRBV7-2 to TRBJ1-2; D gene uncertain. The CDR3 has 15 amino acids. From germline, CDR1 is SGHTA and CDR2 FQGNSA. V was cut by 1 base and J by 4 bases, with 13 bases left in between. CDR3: CASSLDLSRSYGYTF. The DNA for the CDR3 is TGTGCCAGCAGCTTAGATTTGTCTCGATCCTATGGCTACACCTTC.

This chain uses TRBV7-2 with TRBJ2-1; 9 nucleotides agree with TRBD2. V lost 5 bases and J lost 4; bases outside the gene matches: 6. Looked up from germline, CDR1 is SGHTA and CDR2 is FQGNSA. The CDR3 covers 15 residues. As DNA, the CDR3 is TGTGCCAGCAGCCGTGCTAGCGGGAATTACAATGAGCAGTTCTTC. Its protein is CASSRASGNYNEQFF.

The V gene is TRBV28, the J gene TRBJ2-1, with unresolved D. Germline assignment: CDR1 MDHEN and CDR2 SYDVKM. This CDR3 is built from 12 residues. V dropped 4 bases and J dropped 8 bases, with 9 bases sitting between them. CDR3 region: CASSSSYYEQFF. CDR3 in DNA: TGTGCCAGCAGTTCCTCGTACTATGAGCAGTTCTTC. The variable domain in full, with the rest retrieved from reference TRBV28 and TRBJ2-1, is DVKVTQSSRYLVKRTGEKVFLECVQDMDHENMFWYRQDPGLGLRLIYFSYDVKMKEKGDIPEGYSVSREKKERFSLILESASTNQTSMYLCASSSSYYEQFFGPGTRLTVL.

The CDR3 is CASSQAAGRNEQYF. The CDR3 nucleotides are TGCGCCAGCAGCCAAGCTGCGGGGCGGAATGAGCAGTACTTC. The chain joins TRBV4-3 to TRBJ2-5, with D maybe TRBD2 (6 bases). Germline CDR1 is LGHNA and CDR2 is YSLEER. Between the trimmed V and J ends, which lost 1 base and 11 bases, there was a span of 17 bases. The CDR3 is 14 amino acids.

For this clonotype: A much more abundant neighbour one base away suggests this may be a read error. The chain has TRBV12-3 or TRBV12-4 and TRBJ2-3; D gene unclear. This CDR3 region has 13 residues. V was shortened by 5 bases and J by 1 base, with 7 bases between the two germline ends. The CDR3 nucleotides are TGTGCCAGCAGTCCCTCTCGCACAGATACGCAGTATTTT. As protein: CASSPSRTDTQYF.

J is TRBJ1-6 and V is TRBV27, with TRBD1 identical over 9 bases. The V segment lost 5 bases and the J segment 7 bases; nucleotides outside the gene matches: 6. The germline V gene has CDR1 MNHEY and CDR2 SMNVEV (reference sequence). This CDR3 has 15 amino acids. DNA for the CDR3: TGTGCCAGCAGTACGGACAGGGGCAGGAATTCACCCCTCCACTTT. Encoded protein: CASSTDRGRNSPLHF.

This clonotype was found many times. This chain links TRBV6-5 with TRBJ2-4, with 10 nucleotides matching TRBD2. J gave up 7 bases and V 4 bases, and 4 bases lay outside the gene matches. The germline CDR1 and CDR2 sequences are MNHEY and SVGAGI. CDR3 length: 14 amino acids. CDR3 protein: CASSSASGSNIQYF. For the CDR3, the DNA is TGTGCCAGCAGTTCAGCTAGCGGGAGTAACATTCAGTACTTC.

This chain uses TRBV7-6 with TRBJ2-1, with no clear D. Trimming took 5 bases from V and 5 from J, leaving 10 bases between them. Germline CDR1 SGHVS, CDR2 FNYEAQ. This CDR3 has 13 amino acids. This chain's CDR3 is CASSPRPDNEQFF. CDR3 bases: TGTGCCAGCAGCCCCCGGCCTGACAATGAGCAGTTCTTC.

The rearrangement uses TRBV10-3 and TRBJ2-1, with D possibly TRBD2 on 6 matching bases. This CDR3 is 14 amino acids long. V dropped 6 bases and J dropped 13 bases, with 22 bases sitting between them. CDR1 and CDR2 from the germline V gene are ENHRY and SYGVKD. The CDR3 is CAISIVAERGTQFF. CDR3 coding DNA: TGTGCCATCAGCATCGTAGCGGAACGCGGGACCCAGTTCTTC.

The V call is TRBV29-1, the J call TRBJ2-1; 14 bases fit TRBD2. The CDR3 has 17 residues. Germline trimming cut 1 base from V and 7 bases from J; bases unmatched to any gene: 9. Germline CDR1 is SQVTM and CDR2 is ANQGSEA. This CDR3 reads CSVEGNRLAGGHNEQFF. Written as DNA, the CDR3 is TGCAGCGTTGAAGGGAATAGACTAGCGGGAGGGCATAATGAGCAGTTCTTC.

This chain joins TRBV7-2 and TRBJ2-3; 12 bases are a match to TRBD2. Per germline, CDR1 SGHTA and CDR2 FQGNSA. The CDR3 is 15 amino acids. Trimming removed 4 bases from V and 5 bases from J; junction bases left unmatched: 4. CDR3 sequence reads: CASSSGLAGRDTQYF. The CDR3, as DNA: TGTGCCAGCAGCTCGGGACTAGCGGGCCGAGATACGCAGTATTTT.

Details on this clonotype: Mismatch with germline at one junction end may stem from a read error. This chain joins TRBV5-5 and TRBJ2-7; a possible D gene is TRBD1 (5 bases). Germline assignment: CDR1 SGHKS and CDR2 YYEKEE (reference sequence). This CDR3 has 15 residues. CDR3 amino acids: CVSSLGGALGYEQYF. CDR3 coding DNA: TGTGTCAGCAGCTTGGGTGGGGCACTTGGCTACGAGCAGTACTTC.

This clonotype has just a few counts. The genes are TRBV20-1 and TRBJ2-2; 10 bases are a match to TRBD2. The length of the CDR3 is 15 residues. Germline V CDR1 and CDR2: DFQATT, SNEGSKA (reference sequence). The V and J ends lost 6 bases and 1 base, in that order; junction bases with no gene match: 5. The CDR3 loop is CSAEWTSGNTGELFF. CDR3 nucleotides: TGCAGTGCCGAGTGGACTAGCGGGAACACCGGGGAGCTGTTTTTT.